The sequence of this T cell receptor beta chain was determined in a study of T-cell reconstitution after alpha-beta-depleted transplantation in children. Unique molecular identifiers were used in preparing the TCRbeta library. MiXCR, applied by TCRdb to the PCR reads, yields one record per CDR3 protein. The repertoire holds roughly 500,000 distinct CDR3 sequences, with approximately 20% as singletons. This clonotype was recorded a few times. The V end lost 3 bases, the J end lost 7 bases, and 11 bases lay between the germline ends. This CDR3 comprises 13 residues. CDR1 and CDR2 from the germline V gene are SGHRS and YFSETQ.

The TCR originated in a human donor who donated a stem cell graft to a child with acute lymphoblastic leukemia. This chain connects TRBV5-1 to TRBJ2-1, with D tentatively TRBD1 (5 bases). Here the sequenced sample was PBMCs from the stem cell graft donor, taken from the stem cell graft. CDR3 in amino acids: CASSSSGSNEQFF. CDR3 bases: TGCGCCAGCAGCTCCTCAGGGTCTAATGAGCAGTTCTTC.